This paragraph covers one TCR beta chain sequence. Its antigen is unidentified. Germline CDR1 reads SNHLY; CDR2 reads FYNNEI. The CDR3 loop spans 12 amino acids. V lost 11 bases to trimming and J lost 7 bases; unmatched junction nucleotides: 9. This sample stems from a study of cytomegalovirus exposure and HLA in healthy donors. Study results and limitations: The analysis excluded some indistinguishable V segments, including TRBV6-2 and TRBV6-3. Researchers catalogued some 160 TCR beta chains as cytomegalovirus-associated.

The PCR made use of 60 Vbeta and 13 Jbeta primers. The method was immunoSEQ multiplex PCR; TCRdb's version includes in-frame clones alone and lacks a portion of them. The table lists 150,000 to 200,000 clones, roughly four fifths of them singletons. The material sequenced was PBMCs. The sequence was collected from a woman aged 45-65 years in good health and CMV-seropositive. The chain couples TRBV2 to TRBJ1-1; 8 bases are a match to TRBD1. CDR3 amino acids: CAGSGTGFEAFF. CDR3 nucleotides: TGTGCCGGCTCCGGGACAGGCTTTGAAGCTTTCTTT.